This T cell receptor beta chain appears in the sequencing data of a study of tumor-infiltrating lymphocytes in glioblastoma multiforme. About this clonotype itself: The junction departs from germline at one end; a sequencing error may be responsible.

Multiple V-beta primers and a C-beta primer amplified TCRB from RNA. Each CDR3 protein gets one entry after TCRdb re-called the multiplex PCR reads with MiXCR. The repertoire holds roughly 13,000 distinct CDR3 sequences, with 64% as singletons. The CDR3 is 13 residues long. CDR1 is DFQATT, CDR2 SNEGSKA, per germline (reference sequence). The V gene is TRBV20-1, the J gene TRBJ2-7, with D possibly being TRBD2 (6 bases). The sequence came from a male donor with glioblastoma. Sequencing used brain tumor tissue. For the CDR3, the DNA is TGCAGTACTAATAGTCGTGGGGAGGACGAGCAATACTTC. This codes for CSTNSRGEDEQYF.